This T cell receptor beta chain was sequenced during a study of shared clonotypes between healthy human individuals. General study findings and limits: Sequencing depth was expected to influence donor clonotype sharing. Shared clonotypes across all four donors exceeded non-shared ones in generation probability.

Germline V CDR1 and CDR2: MNHNS, SASEGT. V lost 7 bases to trimming and J lost 7 bases, with 16 bases between them. CDR3 length equals 13 residues. Measured with immunoSEQ multiplex PCR; TCRdb has only the in-frame clones, and not every one. Of about 2 million clones listed, 90% to 95% are singletons. This clone was counted once. Its antigen is still unknown. The TCR sequence derives from a young man in good health. The V and J genes are TRBV6-1 and TRBJ1-1; D may be TRBD1 (6 bases). The sequenced material came from naive CD4+ T cells sorted from blood. Subset defined: CD45RA+ positively selected. The DNA for the CDR3 is TGTGCCAGCAACAAAGGGGGATTGGGTGAAGCTTTCTTT. It codes for CASNKGGLGEAFF.